The sequence of this TCR beta chain was determined in a study of blood T cells in healthy people across ages (dated by TCRdb to the mid-2010s). With respect to the entire study: Template switching captured roughly one uniquely barcoded TCR beta cDNA molecule per two T cells in model experiments. Donors were grouped into four age groups: young (average roughly 17 years), middle-aged (around 39), aged (62) and long-lived (about 82). Two additional independent replicas of 1 million unique cDNA reads from the same blood draw were analyzed for two donors (one aged 18 to 30 and one aged 80 or older). To track age-related changes in TCR beta repertoire diversity, the study relied on deep sequencing normalized with unique cDNA molecular identifiers. To avoid experimental bias, donors of different ages were spread randomly across the sequencing lanes. Beyond this particular receptor, the publication reports: The long-lived group showed more naive CD4+ T cells, fewer expanded clones and increased TCR diversity than the aged group, suggesting age selection. Observed TCR beta diversity per million T cells fell roughly linearly with age, and a significant reduction was already apparent by age around 40. Because profiling used bulk unsorted PBMCs, naive and antigen-experienced compartments could not be compared conclusively. Because the CMV infection status of the donors was unknown, age-related changes in expanded clonotypes may potentially have been confounded. Estimates of total diversity based on one million sequenced T cells were regarded as lower bounds and as underestimates. The percentage of naive T cells measured by flow cytometry correlated strongly with observed TCR beta diversity.

About this clonotype itself: Its recognized antigen is unknown. No quality values exist for individual bases; no much larger clone is one base distant.

Library preparation employed 5' RACE. Sequencing was performed on an Illumina HiSeq 2500. A second PCR of about 6 to 11 cycles was performed with a sample-barcoded 5' primer and a J-beta primer mix. Each TCR beta cDNA molecule received a unique molecular identifier from a template-switch 5' adaptor carrying 12 random nucleotides. Each sample yielded at least 3 million CDR3-containing paired-end reads. First-strand cDNA synthesis was performed from all RNA using the Mint cDNA synthesis kit, with priming by a TRBC-specific oligonucleotide. After uracil-DNA glycosylase treatment, a first 18-cycle PCR used universal primers M1SS and BC2_uni_R on all cDNA. The study's processing was this. For normalization, 1 million high-quality reads were randomly selected from each sample, with every read carrying a distinct molecular identifier. Reads with shared molecular identifiers were discarded instead of being binned into consensus sequences. CDR3 identification, clonotype clustering and error correction used MiTCR with a Q25 quality threshold and the strictest error-elimination algorithm. A nonparametric unseen species model with Euler transformation was used to estimate lower-bound total TCR beta diversity. The raw public reads went through TCRdb reprocessing: fastp at Q25, MiXCR clone calling, in-frame beta chains kept. A single entry per CDR3 protein holds the most common genes and DNA from its merged rows. Clone size and V and J calls follow TCRdb, not the original study. This sample comprises under 850,000 distinct CDR3 sequences, 30% to 45% of them detected only once. The top ten clonotypes cover 13% of the sample.

The 39 donors, aged about 6 to 100 years, were systemically healthy Caucasian individuals from Russia. Each donor gave around 9.9 milliliters of peripheral blood, collected into EDTA-treated Vacutainer tubes. PBMCs were isolated by Ficoll-Paque density-gradient centrifugation, with at least 6 million obtained per sample. Total RNA was extracted from PBMCs with Trizol reagent, with at least 5 micrograms obtained per sample. For every donor, flow cytometry on a PBMC aliquot measured the percentage of naive CD45RAhigh/CD27high T cells. This sequence originates from a man aged 18 to 29 in good health. Sequences were obtained from blood.

The DNA sequence reads TGCAGCGTTGAAGGGGGGCGAGTGAGCAATGAAGCTTTCTTT. Its translation reads: CSVEGGRVSNEAFF. The V and J genes are TRBV29-1 and TRBJ1-1, and TRBD1 may be the D gene, going by 6 matching bases. Trimming removed 1 base from V and 7 bases from J, leaving 16 bases between the germline ends. From its cysteine to its phenylalanine, the CDR3 spans 14 amino acids. Left in the record is the CDR3 DNA by itself, 42 bases read in frame from the first base. The germline V gene specifies SQVTM as CDR1 and ANQGSEA as CDR2.